This TCR beta chain was retrieved from a study of glioma-infiltrating T cells. TCR alpha and beta CDR3 regions were amplified from RNA using iRepertoire nested multiplex PCR. Input was 100-400 ng of tissue mRNA or PBMC total RNA. Each CDR3 protein gets one entry after TCRdb re-called the multiplex PCR reads with MiXCR. The sample consists of 90,000 to 100,000 distinct CDR3 sequences, about 40% of them appearing once. Study results and limitations: Tissue and blood shared very few CDR3 sequences. Non-neoplastic patients had below-expected tissue-blood divergence, while all gliomas exceeded expectation.

This CDR3 comprises 14 residues. The germline V gene encodes CDR1 MDHEN and CDR2 SYDVKM. Details on this clonotype: The antigen is unknown. One end of the junction varies from germline; a read error may be responsible.

This sequence joins TRBV28 and TRBJ2-7; D uncertain. The sample taken for sequencing was glioma tissue, nonneoplastic brain tissue, or PBMCs (not recorded which). This receptor was identified in a human donor with low-grade glioma or glioblastoma, undergoing nonglioma brain surgery, or in good health (not recorded which). CDR3 protein: CASSFGLSLREQCF. The CDR3 region has the DNA TGTGCCAGCAGTTTCGGGCTCTCTCTCCGCGAGCAGTGCTTC. The full variable domain, rest sourced from reference TRBV28 and TRBJ2-7, is DVKVTQSSRYLVKRTGEKVFLECVQDMDHENMFWYRQDPGLGLRLIYFSYDVKMKEKGDIPEGYSVSREKKERFSLILESASTNQTSMYLCASSFGLSLREQCFGPGTRLTVT.